These T cell receptor beta chains were read from a single sample in a study of blood T cell repertoires in COVID-19. Profiled with immunoSEQ multiplex PCR; TCRdb holds only in-frame clones, not every one. The sample contains 120,000 or so clones, roughly four fifths of which appear only once. Input material: peripheral blood. The receptor set was obtained from a man aged 25 to 40 with COVID-19, enrolled during active disease. The CDR3 runs from the conserved cysteine through the conserved F or W. D genes are given only for firm matches. Expanded clones get a size class; other rows say once, few or many, or leave the size out.

>.|TRBV5-1|.|TRBJ2-1
CASSLQQGGWEQFF
TGCGCCAGCAGCTTGCAGCAAGGGGGATGGGAGCAGTTCTTC
>.|TRBV19|.|TRBJ1-1
CASRTVEGWGTEAFF
TGTGCCAGTAGAACGGTTGAGGGCTGGGGCACTGAAGCTTTCTTT
>few|TRBV7-8|TRBD1|TRBJ1-3
CASSFPGTGIVRNTIYF
TGTGCCAGCAGCTTCCCGGGGACAGGGATTGTTAGAAACACCATATATTTT
>.|TRBV2|TRBD1|TRBJ1-2
CASSEQGAGGYTF
TGTGCCAGCAGTGAACAGGGGGCAGGTGGCTACACCTTC
>.|TRBV7-9|TRBD1|TRBJ1-3
CASSLTGGGNTIYF
TGTGCCAGCAGCTTGACAGGGGGTGGAAACACCATATATTTT
>.|TRBV10-1|.|TRBJ2-2
CASSDKLNTGELFF
TGCGCCAGCAGCGATAAGCTGAACACCGGGGAGCTGTTTTTT
>.|TRBV24-1|TRBD1|TRBJ2-2
CATSDGQGGAGELFF
TGTGCCACCAGTGACGGACAGGGCGGGGCCGGGGAGCTGTTTTTT
>once|TRBV28|.|TRBJ1-5
CASSLGQLNQPQHF
TGTGCCAGCAGTTTAGGGCAGCTCAATCAGCCCCAGCATTTT
>.|TRBV6-1|.|TRBJ2-3
CASSESGVHAGTDTQYF
TGTGCCAGCAGTGAATCGGGGGTCCACGCGGGGACAGATACGCAGTATTTT
>few|TRBV28|TRBD1|TRBJ1-4
CASSPQGALNEKLFF
TGTGCCAGCAGTCCGCAGGGGGCCTTGAATGAAAAACTGTTTTTT
>.|TRBV7-2|TRBD2|TRBJ2-1
CASSTDAGGIYNEQFF
TGTGCCAGCAGCACCGATGCGGGGGGGATCTACAATGAGCAGTTCTTC
>once|TRBV7-2|.|TRBJ1-1
CASSLVVRSNTEAFF
TGTGCCAGCAGCTTAGTTGTCAGATCGAACACTGAAGCTTTCTTT
>once|TRBV20-1|.|TRBJ2-3
CSASLVAATDTQYF
TGCAGTGCTAGTCTTGTCGCGGCCACAGATACGCAGTATTTT
>.|TRBV7-3|.|TRBJ1-2
CASSLTGGEGNYGYTF
TGTGCCAGCAGCTTAACGGGAGGGGAGGGTAACTATGGCTACACCTTC
>.|TRBV30|.|TRBJ1-6
CAWSVGRGLGSYNSPLHF
TGTGCCTGGAGTGTGGGTCGGGGTTTAGGCTCCTATAATTCACCCCTCCACTTT
>.|TRBV13|.|TRBJ2-4
CASTTFIAKNIQYF
TGTGCCAGCACCACATTTATAGCCAAAAACATTCAGTACTTC
>.|TRBV5-4|TRBD2|TRBJ2-2
CASSGGTNHGELFF
TGTGCCAGCAGCGGCGGGACTAACCACGGGGAGCTGTTTTTT